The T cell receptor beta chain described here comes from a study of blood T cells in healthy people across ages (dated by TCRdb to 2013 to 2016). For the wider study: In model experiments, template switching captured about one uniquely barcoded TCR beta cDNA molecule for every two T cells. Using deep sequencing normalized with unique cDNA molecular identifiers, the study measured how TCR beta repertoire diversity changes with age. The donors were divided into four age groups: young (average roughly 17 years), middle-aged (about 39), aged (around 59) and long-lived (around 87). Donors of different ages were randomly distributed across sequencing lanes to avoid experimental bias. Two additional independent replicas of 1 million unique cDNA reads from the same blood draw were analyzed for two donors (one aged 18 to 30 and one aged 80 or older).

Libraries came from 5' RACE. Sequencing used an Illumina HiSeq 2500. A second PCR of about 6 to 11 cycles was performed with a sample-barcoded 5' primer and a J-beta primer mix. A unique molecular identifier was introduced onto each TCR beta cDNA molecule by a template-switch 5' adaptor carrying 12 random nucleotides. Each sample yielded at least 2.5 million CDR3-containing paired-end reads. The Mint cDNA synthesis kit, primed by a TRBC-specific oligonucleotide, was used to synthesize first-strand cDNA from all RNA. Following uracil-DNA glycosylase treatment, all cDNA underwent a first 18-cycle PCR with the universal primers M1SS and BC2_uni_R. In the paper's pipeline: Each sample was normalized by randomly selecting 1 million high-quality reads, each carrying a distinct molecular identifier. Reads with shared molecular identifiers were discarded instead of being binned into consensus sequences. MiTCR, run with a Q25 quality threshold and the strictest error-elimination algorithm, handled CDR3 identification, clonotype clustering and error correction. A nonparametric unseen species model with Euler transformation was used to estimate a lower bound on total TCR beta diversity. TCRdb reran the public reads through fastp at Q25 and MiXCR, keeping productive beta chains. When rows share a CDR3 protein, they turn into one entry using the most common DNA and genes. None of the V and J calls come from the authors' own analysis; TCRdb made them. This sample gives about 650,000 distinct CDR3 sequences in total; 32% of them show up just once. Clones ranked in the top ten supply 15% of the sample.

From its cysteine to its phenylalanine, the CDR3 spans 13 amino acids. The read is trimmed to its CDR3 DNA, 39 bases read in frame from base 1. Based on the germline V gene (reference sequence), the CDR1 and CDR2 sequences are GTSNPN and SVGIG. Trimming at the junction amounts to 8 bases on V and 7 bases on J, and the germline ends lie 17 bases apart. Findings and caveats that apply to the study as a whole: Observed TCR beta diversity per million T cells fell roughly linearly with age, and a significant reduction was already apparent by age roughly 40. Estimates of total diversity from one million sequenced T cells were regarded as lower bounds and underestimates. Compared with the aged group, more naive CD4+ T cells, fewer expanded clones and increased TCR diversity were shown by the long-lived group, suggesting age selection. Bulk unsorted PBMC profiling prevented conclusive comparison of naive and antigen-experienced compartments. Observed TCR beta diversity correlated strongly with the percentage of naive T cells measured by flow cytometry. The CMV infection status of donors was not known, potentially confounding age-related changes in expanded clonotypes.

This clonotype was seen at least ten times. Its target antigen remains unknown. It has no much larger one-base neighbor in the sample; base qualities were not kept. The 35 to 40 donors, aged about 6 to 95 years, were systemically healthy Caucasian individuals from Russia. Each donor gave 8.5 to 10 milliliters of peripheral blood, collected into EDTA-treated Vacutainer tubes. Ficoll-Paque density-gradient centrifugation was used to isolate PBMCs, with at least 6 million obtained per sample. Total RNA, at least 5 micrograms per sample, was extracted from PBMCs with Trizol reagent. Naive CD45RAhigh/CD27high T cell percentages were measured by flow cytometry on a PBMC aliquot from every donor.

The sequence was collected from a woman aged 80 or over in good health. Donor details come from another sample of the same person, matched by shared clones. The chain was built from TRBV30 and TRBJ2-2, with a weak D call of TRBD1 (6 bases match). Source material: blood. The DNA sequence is TGTGCCCCGAAGGAGTCGACAGGCGGGGAGCTGTTTTTT. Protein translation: CAPKESTGGELFF.